Below, 20 T cell receptor beta chains from the same sample are listed, as sequenced in a study of diagnostic markers for celiac disease. One entry per CDR3 protein, without DNA, is what TCRdb gives after re-calling the reads. This table lists under 6,000 distinct CDR3 sequences. The specimen was either unsorted cells or a sorted T cell fraction (not recorded which). All receptors derive from a human donor. This table probably holds off-target reads from a library built for another chain.

The rearrangement joins TRBV20-1 to TRBJ2-7; TCRdb reports TRBD1, a call that lacks DNA to check it against. Germline lookup yields CDR1 DFQATT and CDR2 SNEGSKA (reference sequence). The CDR3 has 14 residues. CDR3 sequence: CSARVSGQKYEQYF.

Considering frequency, this clonotype is large. V gene TRBV25-1 combines with J gene TRBJ1-2; TCRdb's D gene call, TRBD1, goes unchecked for lack of DNA. The CDR3 extends over 17 amino acids. Germline CDR1 and CDR2: MGHDK and SYGVNS. This CDR3 is CASSDSSGTGAPYGYTF.

This chain uses TRBV6-5 with TRBJ1-2; TCRdb's D call of TRBD1 is untestable without DNA. Germline CDR1 is MNHEY and CDR2 is SVGAGI. CDR3 length equals 13 residues. The CDR3 sequence is CASSKRTDGGYTF.

The rearrangement links TRBV20-1 to TRBJ2-1. The CDR3 is made up of 14 amino acids. Germline V gene lookup returns CDR1 DFQATT and CDR2 SNEGSKA (reference sequence). The CDR3 is CSAPLRGSYNEQFF.

The rearrangement uses TRBV9 and TRBJ2-1. CDR3 length equals 16 residues. The germline CDR1 and CDR2 sequences are SGDLS and YYNGEE. This CDR3 reads CASSVDPMGSYNEQFF.

V usage is TRBV20-1 and J usage is TRBJ1-1; the TRBD1 assignment by TCRdb is unverifiable without DNA. Germline CDR1 reads DFQATT; CDR2 reads SNEGSKA (reference sequence). The CDR3 consists of 14 residues. The CDR3 loop is CSAQRFGANAEAFF.

This clonotype is deemed medium-sized (0.01 to 0.1%) by its frequency. The CDR3: CASSLDGPANTEAFF. This chain connects TRBV5-1 to TRBJ1-1. The CDR3 length is 15 residues. The germline V gene encodes CDR1 SGHRS and CDR2 YFSETQ.

This CDR3 is CASSSSAGMDTGELFF. The J gene is TRBJ2-2, the V gene TRBV6-2 or TRBV6-3; TCRdb's assignment of TRBD1 cannot be checked, as there is no DNA. The germline V gene has CDR1 MNHEY and CDR2 SVGEGT. The CDR3 consists of 16 residues.

V and J are TRBV20-1 and TRBJ1-4. This CDR3 comprises 15 residues. Germline CDR1 reads DFQATT; CDR2 reads SNEGSKA (reference sequence). The chain's CDR3 is CSAAATSATNEKLFF.

This chain connects TRBV7-2 to TRBJ2-3; there is no DNA to check the TCRdb D call of TRBD2. The germline V gene encodes CDR1 SGHTA and CDR2 FQGNSA. This CDR3 is built from 18 residues. CDR3 amino acids: CASSLRGASGTSTDTQYF.

This clonotype is labeled medium-sized based on frequency. The chain employs TRBV11-2 and TRBJ2-5; the D call of TRBD1 rests on TCRdb alone, since no DNA is present to check it. This CDR3 spans 14 amino acids. Germline V gene sequence: CDR1 SGHAT, CDR2 FQNNGV. CDR3 protein: CASRGGRTQETQYF.

The chain joins TRBV4-2 to TRBJ1-2; TCRdb calls TRBD1, which cannot be checked without DNA. This CDR3 contains 14 residues. CDR1 LGHNA and CDR2 YNFKEQ come from the germline V gene. The CDR3 protein is CASSLGQGVSGYTF.

The gene calls are TRBV2 and TRBJ1-2; TCRdb's D gene call, TRBD1, goes unchecked for lack of DNA. The CDR3 spans 15 residues. Germline CDR1 reads SNHLY; CDR2 reads FYNNEI. The CDR3 protein is CASGATGQGLNGYTF.

The V call is TRBV29-1, the J call TRBJ2-1. The CDR3 contains 12 residues. Germline V lookup: CDR1 SQVTM, CDR2 ANQGSEA. CDR3 in amino acids: CSVVHFYNEQFF.

V and J are TRBV18 and TRBJ1-1. Germline CDR1 reads KGHSH; CDR2 reads LQKENI. This CDR3 has 12 residues. CDR3: CASSHMNTEAFF.

This rearrangement joins TRBV27 to TRBJ1-2; TCRdb names TRBD1, which stays unverified in the absence of DNA. The CDR3 totals 14 residues. Germline values: CDR1 MNHEY, CDR2 SMNVEV (reference sequence). CDR3 residues: CASSPLRTGDGYTF.

V is TRBV5-1 and J is TRBJ2-2. The CDR3 is 12 amino acids. Germline CDR1 reads SGHRS; CDR2 reads YFSETQ. This CDR3 reads CASSLGDGELFF.

This chain connects TRBV10-2 to TRBJ1-5. In germline, CDR1 is WSHSY, CDR2 SAAADI. CDR3 length: 13 residues. The CDR3 sequence is CASRDRTDQPQHF.

V usage is TRBV15 and J usage is TRBJ2-1; checking the TCRdb D call of TRBD2 is not possible without DNA. Per the germline V gene, CDR1 is LNHNV and CDR2 is YYDKDF (reference sequence). The CDR3 is 16 amino acids. This CDR3 is CATSRGGGISYNEQFF.

The V gene is TRBV4-1, the J gene TRBJ2-2; TCRdb's D gene call, TRBD1, goes unchecked for lack of DNA. The length of the CDR3 is 14 residues. Germline lookup yields CDR1 MGHRA and CDR2 YSYEKL. The CDR3 loop is CASRQGVGTGELFF.